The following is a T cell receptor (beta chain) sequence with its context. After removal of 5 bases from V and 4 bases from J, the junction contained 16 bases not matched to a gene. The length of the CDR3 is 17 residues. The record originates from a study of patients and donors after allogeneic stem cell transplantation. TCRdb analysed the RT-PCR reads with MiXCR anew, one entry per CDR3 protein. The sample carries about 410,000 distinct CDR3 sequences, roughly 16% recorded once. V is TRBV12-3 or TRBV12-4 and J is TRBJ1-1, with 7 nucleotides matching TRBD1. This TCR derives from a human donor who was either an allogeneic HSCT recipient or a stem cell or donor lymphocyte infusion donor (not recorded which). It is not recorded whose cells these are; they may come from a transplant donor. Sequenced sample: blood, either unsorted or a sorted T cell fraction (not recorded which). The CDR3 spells CASSPTKRTGVGTEAFF. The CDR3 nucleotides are TGTGCCAGCAGTCCAACGAAAAGAACAGGGGTTGGCACTGAAGCTTTCTTT.